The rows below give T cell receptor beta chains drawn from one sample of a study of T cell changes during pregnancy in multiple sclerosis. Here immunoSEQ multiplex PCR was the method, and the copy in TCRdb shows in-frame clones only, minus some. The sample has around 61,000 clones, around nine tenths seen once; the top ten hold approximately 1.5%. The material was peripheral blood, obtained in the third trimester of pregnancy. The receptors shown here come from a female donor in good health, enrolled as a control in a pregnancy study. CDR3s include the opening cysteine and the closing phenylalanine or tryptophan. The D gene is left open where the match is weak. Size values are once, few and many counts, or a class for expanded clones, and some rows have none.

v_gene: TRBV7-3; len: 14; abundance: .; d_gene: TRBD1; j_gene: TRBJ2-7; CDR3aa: CASSVTGGFYEQYF; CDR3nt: TGTGCCAGCAGCGTGACAGGGGGGTTCTACGAGCAGTACTTC
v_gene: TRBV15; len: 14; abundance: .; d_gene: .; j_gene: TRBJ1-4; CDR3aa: CATSRLGQGEKLFF; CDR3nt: TGTGCCACCAGCAGGTTAGGGCAGGGGGAAAAACTGTTTTTT
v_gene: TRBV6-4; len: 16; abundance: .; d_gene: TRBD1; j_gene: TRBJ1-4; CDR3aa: CASSDTPGQGTEKLFF; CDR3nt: TGTGCCAGCAGTGACACGCCGGGACAGGGGACTGAAAAACTGTTTTTT
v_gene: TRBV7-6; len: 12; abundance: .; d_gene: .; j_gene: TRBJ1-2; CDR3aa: CAAGALNYGYTF; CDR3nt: TGTGCCGCAGGGGCGTTGAACTATGGCTACACCTTC
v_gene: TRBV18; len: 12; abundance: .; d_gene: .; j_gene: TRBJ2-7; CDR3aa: CASSGQSYEQYF; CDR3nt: TGTGCCAGCTCGGGGCAGTCCTACGAGCAGTACTTC
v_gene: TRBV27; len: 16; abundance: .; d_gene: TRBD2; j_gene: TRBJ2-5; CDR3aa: CASSLSLAGGQETQYF; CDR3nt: TGTGCCAGCAGTTTGTCGCTAGCGGGGGGGCAAGAGACCCAGTACTTC
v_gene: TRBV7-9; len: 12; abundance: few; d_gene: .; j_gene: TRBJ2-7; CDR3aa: CASSLGGQEQYF; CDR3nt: TGTGCCAGCAGCTTAGGAGGGCAAGAGCAGTACTTC
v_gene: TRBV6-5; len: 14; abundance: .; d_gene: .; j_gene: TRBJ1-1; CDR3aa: CASSIRATNTEAFF; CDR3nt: TGTGCCAGCAGTATCAGGGCGACGAACACTGAAGCTTTCTTT
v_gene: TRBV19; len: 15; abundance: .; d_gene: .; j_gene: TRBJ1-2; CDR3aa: CASSRLVTPNYGYTF; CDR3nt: TGTGCCAGTAGTCGCCTGGTTACACCGAACTATGGCTACACCTTC
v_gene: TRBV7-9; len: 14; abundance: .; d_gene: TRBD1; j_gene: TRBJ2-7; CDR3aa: CASSLGTGSYEQYF; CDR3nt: TGTGCCAGCAGCTTGGGGACAGGGTCCTACGAGCAGTACTTC
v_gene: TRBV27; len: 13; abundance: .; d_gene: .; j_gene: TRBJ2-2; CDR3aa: CAIRWGDTGELFF; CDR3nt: TGTGCCATCCGATGGGGGGACACCGGGGAGCTGTTTTTT
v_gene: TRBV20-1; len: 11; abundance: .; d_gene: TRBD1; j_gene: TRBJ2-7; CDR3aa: CSAWTGGEQYF; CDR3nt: TGCAGTGCTTGGACAGGGGGCGAGCAGTACTTC
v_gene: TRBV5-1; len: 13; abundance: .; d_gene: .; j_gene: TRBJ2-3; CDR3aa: CASKVVAADTQYF; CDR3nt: TGCGCCAGCAAGGTAGTAGCGGCAGATACGCAGTATTTT
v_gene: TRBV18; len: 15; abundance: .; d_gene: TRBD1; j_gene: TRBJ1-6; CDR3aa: CASSPKGQGNSPLHF; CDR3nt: TGTGCCAGCTCACCGAAGGGACAGGGTAATTCACCCCTCCACTTT
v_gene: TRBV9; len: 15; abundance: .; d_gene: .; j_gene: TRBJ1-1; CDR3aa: CASSVAGGMNTEAFF; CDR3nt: TGTGCCAGCAGCGTAGCCGGGGGGATGAACACTGAAGCTTTCTTT
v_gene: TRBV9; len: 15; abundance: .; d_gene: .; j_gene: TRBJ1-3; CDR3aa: CASSLQGKGFGTIYF; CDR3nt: TGTGCCAGCAGCCTCCAGGGCAAGGGGTTTGGCACCATATATTTT
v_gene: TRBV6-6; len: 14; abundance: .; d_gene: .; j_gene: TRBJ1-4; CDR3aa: CASSLRGESEKLFF; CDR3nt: TGTGCCAGCAGTTTGCGGGGGGAGAGTGAAAAACTGTTTTTT
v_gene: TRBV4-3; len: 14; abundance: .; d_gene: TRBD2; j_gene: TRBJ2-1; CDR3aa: CASSGLAGVDEQFF; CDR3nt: TGCGCCAGCAGCGGACTAGCGGGGGTTGATGAGCAGTTCTTC
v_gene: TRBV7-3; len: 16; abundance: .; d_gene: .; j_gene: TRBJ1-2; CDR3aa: CASSLAPHGGADGYTF; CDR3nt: TGTGCCAGCAGCTTAGCCCCCCACGGGGGAGCGGATGGCTACACCTTC
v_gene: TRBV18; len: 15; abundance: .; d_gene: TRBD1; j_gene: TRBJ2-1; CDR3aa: CASSPPRQGSNEQFF; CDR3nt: TGTGCCAGCTCACCACCGAGACAGGGTAGCAATGAGCAGTTCTTC
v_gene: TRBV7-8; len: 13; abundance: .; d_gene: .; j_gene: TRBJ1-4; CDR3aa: CASSFAGREKLFF; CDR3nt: TGTGCCAGCAGCTTTGCAGGGAGGGAAAAACTGTTTTTT
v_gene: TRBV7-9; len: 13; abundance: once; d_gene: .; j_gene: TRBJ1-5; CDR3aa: CASSVVGGQPQHF; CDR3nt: TGTGCCAGCAGCGTTGTAGGCGGTCAGCCCCAGCATTTT
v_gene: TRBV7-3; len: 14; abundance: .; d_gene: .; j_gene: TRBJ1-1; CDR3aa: CASSLEQVNTEAFF; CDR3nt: TGTGCCAGCAGCTTAGAACAGGTGAACACTGAAGCTTTCTTT
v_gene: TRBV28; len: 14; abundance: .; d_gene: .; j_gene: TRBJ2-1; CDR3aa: CASSRGVSYNEQFF; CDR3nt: TGTGCCAGCAGTAGGGGCGTCTCCTACAATGAGCAGTTCTTC